The source of this T cell receptor (beta chain) is a study of shared clonotypes between healthy human individuals. The CDR3 extends over 13 amino acids. Germline-derived CDR1 and CDR2 are SGHNT and YYREEE (reference sequence). Trimming removed 2 bases from V and 2 bases from J, with 6 bases in between. The method was immunoSEQ multiplex PCR; TCRdb's version includes in-frame clones alone and lacks a portion of them. The sample contains roughly 2,000,000 clones, roughly 93% of which appear only once. This clone was recorded once. The naive CD8 subset, CD45RO-negative cells positively selected for CCR7, excluded terminally differentiated effector memory CD45RA+ cells.

This receptor was taken from a man between 18 and 35 years old in good health. Some clones in this sample may be carry-over from other donors' samples. This rearrangement joins TRBV5-4 to TRBJ2-3; D uncertain. The sample taken for sequencing was naive CD8+ T cells from PBMCs. The CDR3 region is CASSFSPTDTQYF. In DNA, the CDR3 is TGTGCCAGCAGCTTTTCTCCCACAGATACGCAGTATTTT.